What follows is one T cell receptor (beta chain) and its context. The source of the sample is a study of cytomegalovirus exposure and HLA in healthy donors. CDR1 and CDR2 (germline): MNHEY, SVGAGI. V shed 2 bases and J shed 5 bases, with 12 bases lying between them. This CDR3 is built from 14 residues. The PCR had 60 Vbeta and 13 Jbeta primers. The table came from immunoSEQ multiplex PCR; TCRdb's copy has only in-frame clones and leaves some out. Among some 180,000 clones listed, about 80% were seen once. V gene TRBV6-5 combines with J gene TRBJ1-1; perhaps TRBD1 as D (6 bases). The specimen sequenced was PBMCs. The receptor's source is a woman aged 60 to 75 in good health and CMV-seropositive. CDR3 sequence reads: CASSYPNRETEAFF. The CDR3, as DNA: TGTGCCAGCAGTTACCCTAACAGGGAGACTGAAGCTTTCTTT.